This T cell receptor (beta chain) comes out of a study of T cell repertoires in cytomegalovirus infection. Looking at the study overall: Indications of both CMV infection and matching HLA type were provided by public TCR beta signatures.

TCRdb re-called the reads through MiXCR, storing one row per CDR3 protein. The data hold approximately 130,000 distinct CDR3 sequences, with more than 7% observed a single time. This CDR3 has 15 amino acids. The junction had 6 bases not matched to a gene; V was cut back by 1 base and J by 6 bases. Germline-derived CDR1 and CDR2 are SGHKS and YYEKEE (reference sequence). Overall study results and limits: CMV carriers with the relevant HLA were identified by cumulative public TCR beta family frequency. Clonotypes of TCR beta that were HLA-C-restricted and CMV-specific dominated the ex vivo response.

There are many counts of this clonotype. Antigen: not known. The sequencing sample was made of PBMCs. The chain couples TRBV5-5 to TRBJ2-3, with 9 bases lining up with TRBD1. This receptor was taken from a human donor in good health (CMV status not recorded). Some clones in this sample may be carry-over from other donors' samples. The CDR3 DNA sequence: TGTGCCAGCAGCTTGACAGGGGGCGTTGGTGATACGCAGTATTTT. Translating gives CASSLTGGVGDTQYF.